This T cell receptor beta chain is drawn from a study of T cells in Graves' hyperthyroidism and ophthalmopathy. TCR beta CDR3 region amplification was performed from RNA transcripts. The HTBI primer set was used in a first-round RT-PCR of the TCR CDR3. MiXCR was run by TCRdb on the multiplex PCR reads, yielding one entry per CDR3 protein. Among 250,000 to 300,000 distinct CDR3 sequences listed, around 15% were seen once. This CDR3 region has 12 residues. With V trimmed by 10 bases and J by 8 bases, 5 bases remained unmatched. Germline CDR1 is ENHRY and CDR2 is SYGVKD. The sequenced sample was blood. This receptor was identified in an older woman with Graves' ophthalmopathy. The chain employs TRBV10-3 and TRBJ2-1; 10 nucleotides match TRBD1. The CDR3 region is CATRTGGHEQFF. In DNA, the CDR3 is TGTGCCACCCGGACAGGGGGACATGAGCAGTTCTTC.